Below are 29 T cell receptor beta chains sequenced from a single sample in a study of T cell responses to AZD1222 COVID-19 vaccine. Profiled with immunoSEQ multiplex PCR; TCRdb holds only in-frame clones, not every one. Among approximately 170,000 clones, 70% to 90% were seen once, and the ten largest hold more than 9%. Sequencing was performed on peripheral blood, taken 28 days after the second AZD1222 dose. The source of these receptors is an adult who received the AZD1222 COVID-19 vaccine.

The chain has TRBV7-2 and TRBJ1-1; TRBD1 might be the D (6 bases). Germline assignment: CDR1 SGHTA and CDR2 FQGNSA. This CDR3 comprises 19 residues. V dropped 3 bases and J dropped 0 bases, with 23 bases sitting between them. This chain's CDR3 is CASSFSPRTGTHVNTEAFF. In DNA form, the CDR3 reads TGTGCCAGCAGCTTTAGCCCGAGAACCGGGACACACGTGAACACTGAAGCTTTCTTT.

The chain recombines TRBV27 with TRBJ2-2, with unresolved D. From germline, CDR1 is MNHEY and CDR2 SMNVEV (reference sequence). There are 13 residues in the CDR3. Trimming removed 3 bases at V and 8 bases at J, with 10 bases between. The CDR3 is CASSFAPHGELFF. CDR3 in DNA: TGTGCCAGCAGTTTTGCACCTCATGGGGAGCTGTTTTTT.

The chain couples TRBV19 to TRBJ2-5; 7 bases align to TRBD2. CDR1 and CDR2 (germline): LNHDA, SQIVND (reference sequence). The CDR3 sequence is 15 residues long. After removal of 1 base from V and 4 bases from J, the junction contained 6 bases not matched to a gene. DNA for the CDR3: TGTGCCAGTAGTATAGGGGGAGGGGTCGGAGAGACCCAGTACTTC. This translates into CASSIGGGVGETQYF.

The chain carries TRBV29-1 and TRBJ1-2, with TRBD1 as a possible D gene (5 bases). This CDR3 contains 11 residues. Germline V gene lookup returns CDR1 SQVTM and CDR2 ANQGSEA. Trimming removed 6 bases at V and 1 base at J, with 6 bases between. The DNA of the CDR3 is TGCAGCGTGCAGGGTAACTATGGCTACACCTTC. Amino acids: CSVQGNYGYTF.

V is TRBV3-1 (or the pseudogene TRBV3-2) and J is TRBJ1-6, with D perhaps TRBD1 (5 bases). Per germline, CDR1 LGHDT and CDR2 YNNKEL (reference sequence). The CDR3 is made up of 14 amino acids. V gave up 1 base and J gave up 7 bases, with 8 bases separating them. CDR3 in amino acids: CASSQGAGNSPLHF. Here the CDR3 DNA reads TGTGCCAGCAGCCAAGGAGCAGGGAATTCACCCCTCCACTTT.

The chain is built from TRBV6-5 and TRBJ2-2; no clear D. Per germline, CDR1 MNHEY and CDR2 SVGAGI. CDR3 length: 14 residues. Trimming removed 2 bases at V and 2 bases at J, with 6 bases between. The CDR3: CASSYDLNTGELFF. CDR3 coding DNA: TGTGCCAGCAGTTACGACCTCAACACCGGGGAGCTGTTTTTT.

CDR3 residues: CASETGVNTEAFF. In DNA form, the CDR3 reads TGTGCCAGCGAGACAGGGGTGAACACTGAAGCTTTCTTT. This chain connects TRBV7-2 to TRBJ1-1, with 8 bases fitting TRBD1. This CDR3 has 13 amino acids. The V gene's germline CDR1 is SGHTA and CDR2 FQGNSA. V dropped 8 bases and J dropped 0; count of bases not matched to a gene: 2. Full variable domain (rest looked up from reference TRBV7-2 and TRBJ1-1): GAGVSQSPSNKVTEKGKDVELRCDPISGHTALYWYRQSLGQGLEFLIYFQGNSAPDKSGLPSDRFSAERTGGSVSTLTIQRTQQEDSAVYLCASETGVNTEAFFGQGTRLTVV.

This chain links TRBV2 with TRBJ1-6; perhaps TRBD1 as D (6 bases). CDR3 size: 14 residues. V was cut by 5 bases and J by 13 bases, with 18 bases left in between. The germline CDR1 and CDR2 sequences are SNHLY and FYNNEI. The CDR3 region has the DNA TGTGCCAGCAGTCCGGGACAAGGGGGAGCGCCCCTCCACTTT. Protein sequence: CASSPGQGGAPLHF.

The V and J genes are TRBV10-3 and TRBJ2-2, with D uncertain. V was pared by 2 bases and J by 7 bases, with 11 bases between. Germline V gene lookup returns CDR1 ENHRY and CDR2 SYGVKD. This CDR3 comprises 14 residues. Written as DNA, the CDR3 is TGTGCCATCAGTGAGCGTAGTACAAGCGGGGAGCTGTTTTTT. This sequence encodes CAISERSTSGELFF.

The CDR3 loop is CASSGRDPYNEQFF. The CDR3 bases are TGTGCCAGCAGTGGTAGGGATCCTTACAATGAGCAGTTCTTC. The chain is built from TRBV4-2 and TRBJ2-1; D gene uncertain. The CDR3 spans 14 residues. Germline assignment: CDR1 LGHNA and CDR2 YNFKEQ. Trimming removed 6 bases at V and 4 bases at J, with 13 bases between.

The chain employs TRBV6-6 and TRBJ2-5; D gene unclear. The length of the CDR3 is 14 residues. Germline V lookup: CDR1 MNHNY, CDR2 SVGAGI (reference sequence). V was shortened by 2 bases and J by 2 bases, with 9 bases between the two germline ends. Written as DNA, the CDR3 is TGTGCCAGCAGTTACACGGCAGGACAAGAGACCCAGTACTTC. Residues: CASSYTAGQETQYF.

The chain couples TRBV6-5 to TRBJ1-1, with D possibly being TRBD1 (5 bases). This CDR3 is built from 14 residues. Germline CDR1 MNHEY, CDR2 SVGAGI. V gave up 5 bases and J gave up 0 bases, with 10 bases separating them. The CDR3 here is CASSPQTVNTEAFF. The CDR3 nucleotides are TGTGCCAGCAGTCCCCAGACAGTGAACACTGAAGCTTTCTTT.

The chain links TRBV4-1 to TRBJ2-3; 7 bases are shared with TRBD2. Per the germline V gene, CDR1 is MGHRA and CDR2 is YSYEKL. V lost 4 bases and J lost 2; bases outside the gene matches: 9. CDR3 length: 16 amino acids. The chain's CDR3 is CASSRGWAGDTDTQYF. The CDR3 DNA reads TGCGCCAGCAGCCGTGGGTGGGCGGGGGACACAGATACGCAGTATTTT.

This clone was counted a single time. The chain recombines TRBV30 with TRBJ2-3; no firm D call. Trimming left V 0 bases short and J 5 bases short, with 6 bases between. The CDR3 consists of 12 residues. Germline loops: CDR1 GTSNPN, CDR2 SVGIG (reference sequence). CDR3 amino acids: CAWSVGKDTQYF. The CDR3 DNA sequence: TGTGCCTGGAGTGTAGGAAAAGATACGCAGTATTTT.

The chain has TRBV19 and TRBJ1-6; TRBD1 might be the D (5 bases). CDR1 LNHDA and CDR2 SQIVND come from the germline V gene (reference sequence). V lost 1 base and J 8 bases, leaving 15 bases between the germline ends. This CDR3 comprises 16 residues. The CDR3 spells CASSIVSGAPDSPLHF. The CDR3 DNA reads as TGTGCCAGTAGTATAGTAAGTGGGGCCCCGGATTCACCCCTCCACTTT.

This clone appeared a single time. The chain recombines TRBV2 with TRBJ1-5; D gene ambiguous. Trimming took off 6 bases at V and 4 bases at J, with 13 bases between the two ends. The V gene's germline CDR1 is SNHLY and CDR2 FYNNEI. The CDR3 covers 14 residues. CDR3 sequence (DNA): TGTGCCAGCAGGGAGTCGGTTTCAAATCAGCCCCAGCATTTT. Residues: CASRESVSNQPQHF.

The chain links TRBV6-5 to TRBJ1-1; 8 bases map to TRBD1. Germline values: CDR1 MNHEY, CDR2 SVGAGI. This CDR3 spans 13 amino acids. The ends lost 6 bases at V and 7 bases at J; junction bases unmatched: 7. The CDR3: CASRGTGPGEAFF. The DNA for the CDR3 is TGTGCCAGCAGGGGGACAGGTCCCGGTGAAGCTTTCTTT.

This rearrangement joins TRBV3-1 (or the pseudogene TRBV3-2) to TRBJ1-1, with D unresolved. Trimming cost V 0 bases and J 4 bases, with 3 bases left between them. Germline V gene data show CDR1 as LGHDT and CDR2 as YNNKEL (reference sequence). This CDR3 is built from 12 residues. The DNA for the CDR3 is TGTGCCAGCAGCCAAGATCGCACTGAAGCTTTCTTT. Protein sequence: CASSQDRTEAFF.

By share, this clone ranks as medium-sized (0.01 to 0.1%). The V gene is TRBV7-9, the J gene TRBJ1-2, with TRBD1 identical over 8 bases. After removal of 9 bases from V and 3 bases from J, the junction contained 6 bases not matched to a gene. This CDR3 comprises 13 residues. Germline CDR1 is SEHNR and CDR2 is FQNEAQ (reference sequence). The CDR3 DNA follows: TGTGCCAGTGGACAGGGAGGATACTATGGCTACACCTTC. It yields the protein CASGQGGYYGYTF.

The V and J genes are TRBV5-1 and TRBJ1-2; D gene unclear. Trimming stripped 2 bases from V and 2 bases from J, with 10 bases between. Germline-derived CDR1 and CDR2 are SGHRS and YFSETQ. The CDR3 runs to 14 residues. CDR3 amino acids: CASSFVQANYGYTF. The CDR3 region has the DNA TGCGCCAGCAGCTTCGTTCAGGCCAACTATGGCTACACCTTC.

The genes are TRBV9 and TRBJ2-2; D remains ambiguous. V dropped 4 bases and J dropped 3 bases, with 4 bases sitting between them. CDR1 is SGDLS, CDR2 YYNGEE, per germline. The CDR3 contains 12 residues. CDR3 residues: CASSSHTGELFF. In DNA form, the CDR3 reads TGTGCCAGCAGCTCGCACACCGGGGAGCTGTTTTTT.

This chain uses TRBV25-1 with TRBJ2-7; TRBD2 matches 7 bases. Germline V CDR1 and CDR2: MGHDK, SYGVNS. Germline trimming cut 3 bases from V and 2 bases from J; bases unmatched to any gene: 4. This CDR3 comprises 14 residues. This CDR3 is CASSDSGVTYEQYF. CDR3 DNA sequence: TGTGCCAGCAGTGACAGCGGGGTAACCTACGAGCAGTACTTC.

The CDR3 DNA follows: TGTGCCAGCAGAGACGACAGCTACGAGCAGTACTTC. Residues: CASRDDSYEQYF. The V gene is TRBV6-5, the J gene TRBJ2-7; a weak D match, TRBD1 (5 bases). Germline assignment: CDR1 MNHEY and CDR2 SVGAGI. The CDR3 spans 12 residues. V was shortened by 6 bases and J by 3 bases, with 9 bases between the two germline ends.

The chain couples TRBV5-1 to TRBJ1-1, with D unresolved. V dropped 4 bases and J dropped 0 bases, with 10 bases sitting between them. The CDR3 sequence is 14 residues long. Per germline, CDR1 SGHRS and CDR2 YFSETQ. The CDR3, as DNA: TGCGCCAGCAGCCGACTCGGGGTGAACACTGAAGCTTTCTTT. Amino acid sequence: CASSRLGVNTEAFF.

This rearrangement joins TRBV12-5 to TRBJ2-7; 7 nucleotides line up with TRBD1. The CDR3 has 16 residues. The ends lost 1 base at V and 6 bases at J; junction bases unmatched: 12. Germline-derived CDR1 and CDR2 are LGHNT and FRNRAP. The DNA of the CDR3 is TGTGCTAGTGGTTTGGGAAAGCTGACAGGGAGTAGCGAGCAGTACTTC. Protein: CASGLGKLTGSSEQYF.

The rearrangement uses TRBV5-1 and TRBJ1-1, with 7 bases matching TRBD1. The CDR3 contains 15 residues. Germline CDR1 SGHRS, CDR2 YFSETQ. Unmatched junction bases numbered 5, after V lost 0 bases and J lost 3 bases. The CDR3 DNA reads TGCGCCAGCAGCTTGGAACCAGGGGGAGACACTGAAGCTTTCTTT. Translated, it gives CASSLEPGGDTEAFF.

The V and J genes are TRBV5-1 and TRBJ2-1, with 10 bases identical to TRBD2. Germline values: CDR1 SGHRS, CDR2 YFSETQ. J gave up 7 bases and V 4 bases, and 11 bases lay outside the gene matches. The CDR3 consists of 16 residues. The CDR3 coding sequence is TGCGCCAGCAGCGCCGCCTCTAGCGGGGGTAAGAATGAGCAGTTCTTC. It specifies CASSAASSGGKNEQFF.

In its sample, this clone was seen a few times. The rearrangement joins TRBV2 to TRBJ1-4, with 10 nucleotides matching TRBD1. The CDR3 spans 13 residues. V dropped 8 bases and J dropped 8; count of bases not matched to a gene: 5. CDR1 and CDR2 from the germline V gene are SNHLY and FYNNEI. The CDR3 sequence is CASVGQGTEKLFF. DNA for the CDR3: TGTGCCAGCGTGGGACAGGGGACCGAAAAACTGTTTTTT. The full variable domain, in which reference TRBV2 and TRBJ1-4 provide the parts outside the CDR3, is EPEVTQTPSHQVTQMGQEVILRCVPISNHLYFYWYRQILGQKVEFLVSFYNNEISEKSEIFDDQFSVERPDGSNFTLKIRSTKLEDSAMYFCASVGQGTEKLFFGSGTQLSVL.

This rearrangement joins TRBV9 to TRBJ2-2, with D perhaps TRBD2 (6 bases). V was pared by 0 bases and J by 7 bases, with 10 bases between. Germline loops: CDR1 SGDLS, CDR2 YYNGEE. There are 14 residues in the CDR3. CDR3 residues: CASSVAMGGGELFF. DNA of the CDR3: TGTGCCAGCAGCGTAGCTATGGGGGGCGGGGAGCTGTTTTTT.